This section outlines one T cell receptor (beta chain) sequence together with its context. This sample is drawn from a study of blood T cell repertoires in COVID-19. Across the whole study: Collection of acute and convalescent COVID-19 samples took place in the United States, Italy and Spain. PBMCs, B-cell-depleted T cells, or T cells were the source of the cDNA or gDNA that made up the material.

The authors' processing: Reference gene primer amplification gave nucleated cell count estimates. Method: immunoSEQ multiplex PCR; TCRdb's copy keeps in-frame clones and lacks some. The DNA gave D and trimming, while V, J and clone size come from that table. Of 250,000 to 300,000 clones in the sample, approximately 90% were seen once. CDR1 is SNHLY and CDR2 is FYNNEI in the germline V gene. V was trimmed by 7 bases and J by 7 bases, leaving 14 bases between them. The CDR3 contains 13 residues. This sequence was found in a woman aged 40 to 50 with acute or convalescent COVID-19. Material for sequencing was peripheral blood. The chain employs TRBV2 and TRBJ1-5; D gene unclear. The CDR3 region has the DNA TGTGCCAGCATTGGACGGGAAGGGCAGCCCCAGCATTTT. Protein product: CASIGREGQPQHF.